This T cell receptor (beta chain) was observed in a study of HIV-infected children after antiretroviral therapy interruption. Whole-study context: Samples from the continuous-treatment group were taken at weeks 0, 48 and 150.

Unique molecular identifiers were included in an RNA-based 3' RACE TCR library. TCRdb redid the calling of the 3' RACE reads with MiXCR, one entry per CDR3 protein. In the table there are more than 75,000 distinct CDR3 sequences, approximately 6.9% of which are singletons. Trimming left V 1 base short and J 2 bases short, with 12 bases between. The CDR3 spans 16 residues. The germline V gene encodes CDR1 SEHNR and CDR2 FQNEAQ (reference sequence). Treatment denoted: PENTA 11 planned treatment interruption arm or continuous ART arm. This rearrangement joins TRBV7-9 to TRBJ2-1; the D gene could be TRBD1 or TRBD2 (5 bases each). The sequence derives from a pool of human donors with HIV. This specimen was CD45RA+ CD4+ T cells from PBMCs, pooled from several time points, taken from a donor given antiretroviral therapy, either interrupted or continuous. Noted subset: naive CD4+ CD45RA+ CD45RO- T cells. CDR3 nucleotide sequence: TGTGCCAGCAGCTTAGGTCCGGGGCGCGCCTACAATGAGCAGTTCTTC. Translation: CASSLGPGRAYNEQFF.